Each of the 21 T cell receptor beta chains below was sequenced from the same sample in a study of T cells expressing NK-cell markers. Reprocessing the 5' RACE reads, TCRdb reports a single entry for every CDR3 protein and omits DNA. Its table records a few hundred thousand distinct CDR3 sequences. Sequencing was performed on blood T cells: a sorted CD56 or NKG2C T cell subset, CD4+ or CD8+ T cells, or bulk PBMC T cells (not recorded which). The receptors were sampled from a woman in her forties or fifties in good health.

The chain links TRBV7-6 to TRBJ2-2; TCRdb outputs TRBD2, but without DNA this stays unchecked. This CDR3 has 18 residues. Per the germline V gene, CDR1 is SGHVS and CDR2 is FNYEAQ. The CDR3 reads CASSLVQASGTNTGELFF. Full variable domain (outside the CDR3, taken from reference TRBV7-6 and TRBJ2-2): GAGVSQSPRYKVTKRGQDVALRCDPISGHVSLYWYRQALGQGPEFLTYFNYEAQQDKSGLPNDRFSAERPEGSISTLTIQRTEQRDSAMYRCASSLVQASGTNTGELFFGEGSRLTVL.

J is TRBJ1-1 and V is TRBV5-1; TCRdb outputs TRBD1, but without DNA this stays unchecked. The CDR3 spans 14 residues. Germline V gives CDR1 SGHRS, CDR2 YFSETQ. CDR3: CASSLGEQGAGAFF.

V and J are TRBV12-3 or TRBV12-4 and TRBJ1-2. This CDR3 has 12 amino acids. The CDR3 region is CASSSLTWKYTF.

This rearrangement joins TRBV3-1 to TRBJ2-3. In germline, CDR1 is LGHDT, CDR2 YNNKEL (reference sequence). The CDR3 covers 15 residues. This chain's CDR3 is CASSQGISGTDTQYF.

V is TRBV11-2 and J is TRBJ2-4; TCRdb calls TRBD1, which cannot be checked without DNA. This CDR3 comprises 18 residues. Germline assignment: CDR1 SGHAT and CDR2 FQNNGV. The CDR3: CASSSLSPRRPPPNIQYF.

The V and J genes are TRBV20-1 and TRBJ2-5; TCRdb selects TRBD1, and the lack of DNA leaves this call unchecked. Germline lookup yields CDR1 DFQATT and CDR2 SNEGSKA (reference sequence). CDR3 length: 13 residues. The CDR3 spells CSAGGGAEETQYF.

The J gene is TRBJ2-7, the V gene TRBV10-3; TCRdb's D call of TRBD2 is untestable without DNA. CDR3 length: 12 amino acids. Germline CDR1 is ENHRY and CDR2 is SYGVKD. The CDR3 protein is CAASGATYEQYF.

The chain uses TRBV5-1 and TRBJ2-7. This CDR3 spans 15 amino acids. CDR1 is SGHRS, CDR2 YFSETQ, per germline. CDR3 protein: CASSLAAGDFYEQYF.

This chain links TRBV7-9 with TRBJ2-3; there is no DNA to check the TCRdb D call of TRBD2. Germline V gives CDR1 SEHNR, CDR2 FQNEAQ (reference sequence). This CDR3 is built from 14 residues. The CDR3 sequence: CASSKEGLADTQYF.

This sequence joins TRBV12-3 or TRBV12-4 and TRBJ1-1; the D gene TCRdb calls, TRBD1, cannot be checked with no DNA. This CDR3 is built from 17 residues. CDR3 protein: CASSKGPGGHLNTEAFF.

CDR3: CSAYLAGSTDTQYF. The chain is built from TRBV20-1 and TRBJ2-3; absent DNA, TCRdb's TRBD2 call cannot be checked. Per germline, CDR1 DFQATT and CDR2 SNEGSKA (reference sequence). This CDR3 is built from 14 residues.

This chain connects TRBV28 to TRBJ2-5; TCRdb indicates TRBD2, and absent DNA this call remains unverified. The CDR3 runs 17 residues. Per germline, CDR1 MDHEN and CDR2 SYDVKM. The CDR3 here is CASSGRGGSGSMETQYF. Together with reference TRBV28 and TRBJ2-5, the CDR3 gives the full variable domain: DVKVTQSSRYLVKRTGEKVFLECVQDMDHENMFWYRQDPGLGLRLIYFSYDVKMKEKGDIPEGYSVSREKKERFSLILESASTNQTSMYLCASSGRGGSGSMETQYFGPGTRLLVL.

V is TRBV5-6 and J is TRBJ2-3; TCRdb names TRBD2, which stays unverified in the absence of DNA. Germline CDR1 reads SGHDT; CDR2 reads YYEEEE. CDR3 length: 16 residues. This CDR3 is CASSLESPGGTDTQYF.

The CDR3 region is CASSLHVTDTQYF. This chain connects TRBV2 to TRBJ2-3. The CDR3 length is 13 residues. Per the germline V gene, CDR1 is SNHLY and CDR2 is FYNNEI.

The genes are TRBV29-1 and TRBJ2-3. The germline V gene has CDR1 SQVTM and CDR2 ANQGSEA. The CDR3 has 11 residues. The CDR3: CSSSYTDTQYF.

This chain uses TRBV7-8 with TRBJ2-5; checking the TCRdb D call of TRBD1 is not possible without DNA. The CDR3 consists of 14 residues. Germline lookup yields CDR1 SGHVS and CDR2 FQNEAQ. CDR3 loop: CASSWDRRKETQYF.

The V and J genes are TRBV5-6 and TRBJ2-3; TCRdb indicates TRBD2, and absent DNA this call remains unverified. The CDR3 totals 15 residues. The germline CDR1 and CDR2 sequences are SGHDT and YYEEEE. The CDR3 is CASSHWLAGLYTQYF.

The chain combines TRBV12-3 or TRBV12-4 with TRBJ1-5; there is no DNA to check the TCRdb D call of TRBD1. The CDR3 has 17 amino acids. CDR3 amino acids: CASSHRRGATRTQPQHF.

The rearrangement uses TRBV27 and TRBJ2-1; the D gene TCRdb calls, TRBD2, cannot be checked with no DNA. Germline CDR1 MNHEY, CDR2 SMNVEV (reference sequence). There are 17 residues in the CDR3. CDR3: CASSLILAGGVYNEQFF.

The gene calls are TRBV6-5 and TRBJ2-2; TCRdb outputs TRBD1, but without DNA this stays unchecked. The CDR3 is made up of 15 amino acids. The V gene's germline CDR1 is MNHEY and CDR2 SVGAGI. The CDR3 spells CASSYRVSYTGELFF.

The chain joins TRBV6-5 to TRBJ2-6; the D call from TCRdb, TRBD1, cannot be confirmed without DNA. Per the germline V gene, CDR1 is MNHEY and CDR2 is SVGAGI. This CDR3 region has 15 residues. This CDR3 reads CASRLQGPGANVLTF.